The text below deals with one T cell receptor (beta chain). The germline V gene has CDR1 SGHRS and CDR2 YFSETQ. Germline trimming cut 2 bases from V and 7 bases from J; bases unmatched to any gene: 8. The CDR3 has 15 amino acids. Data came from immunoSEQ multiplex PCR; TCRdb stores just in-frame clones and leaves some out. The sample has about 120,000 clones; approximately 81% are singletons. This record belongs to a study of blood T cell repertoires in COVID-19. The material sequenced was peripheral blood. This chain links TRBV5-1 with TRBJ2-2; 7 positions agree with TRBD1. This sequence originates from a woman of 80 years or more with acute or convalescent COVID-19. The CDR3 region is CASSFADRADGELFF. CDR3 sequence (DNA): TGCGCCAGCAGCTTCGCAGACAGGGCGGACGGGGAGCTGTTTTTT.